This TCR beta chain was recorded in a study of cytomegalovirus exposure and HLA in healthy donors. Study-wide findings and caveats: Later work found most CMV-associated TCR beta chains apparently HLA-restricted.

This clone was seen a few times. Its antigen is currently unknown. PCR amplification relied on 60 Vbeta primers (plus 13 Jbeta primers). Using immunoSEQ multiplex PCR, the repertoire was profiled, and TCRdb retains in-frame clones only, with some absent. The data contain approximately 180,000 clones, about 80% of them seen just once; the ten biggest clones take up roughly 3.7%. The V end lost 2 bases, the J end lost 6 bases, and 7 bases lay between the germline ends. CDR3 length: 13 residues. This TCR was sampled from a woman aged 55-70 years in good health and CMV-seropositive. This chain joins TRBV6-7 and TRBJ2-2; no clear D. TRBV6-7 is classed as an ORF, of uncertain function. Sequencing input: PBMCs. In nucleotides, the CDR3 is TGTGCCAGCAGTTACCCCTTAGCCGGGGAGCTGTTTTTT. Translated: CASSYPLAGELFF.